Here is one T cell receptor (beta chain) with its context. As yet, its antigen is unknown. These data belong to a study of CXCR3-negative and CXCR3-positive naive CD8 T cells. Study-level background: The TRB read total, about 130 million, broke down to about 1.5 +/- 0.3 million reads per library. General study findings and limits: TRB CDR3 hydrophobicity was greater in CXCR3-positive naive cells than in CXCR3-negative naive cells. Both naive subsets showed comparably high diversity, and memory CD8+ cells showed much lower diversity. TRBV-TRBJ usage was alike in naive CXCR3-negative and CXCR3-positive cells but differed in memory cells.

Each TRB cDNA library was prepared by 5' RACE (with UMI labels). TCRdb reprocessed the 5' RACE reads and reports one entry per CDR3 protein, with no DNA. The sample has some 110,000 distinct CDR3 sequences; the top ten hold approximately 0.37%. This CDR3 has 14 amino acids. Germline V gene lookup returns CDR1 GTSNPN and CDR2 SVGIG (reference sequence). This rearrangement joins TRBV30 to TRBJ2-1; TCRdb reports TRBD1, a call that lacks DNA to check it against. This sequence originates from a human donor in good health. Some clones in this sample may be carry-over from other donors' samples. Sequenced: naive CXCR3+ CD8+ T cells from blood. The subset here: CD45RO-CCR7+CD27+CD95- naive CD8+ T cells expressing CXCR3 (TNR3+). CDR3 protein: CAWNDGQGWNEQFF.